This T cell receptor beta chain is from a study of human T cells and chemical hapten exposure. Total RNA came from unfractionated whole blood. TCRdb itself ran the 5' RACE reads through MiXCR, one entry per CDR3 protein. The sample carries 95,000 to 120,000 distinct CDR3 sequences, around 20% recorded once. Trimming left V 6 bases short and J 7 bases short, with 18 bases between. The CDR3 contains 14 residues. CDR1 and CDR2 (germline): MDHEN, SYDVKM. V usage is TRBV28 and J usage is TRBJ1-2, with D hard to call. The origin of this receptor is a human donor in good health. The CDR3 loop reads CASSPASTPAGYTF. DNA for the CDR3: TGTGCCAGCAGCCCGGCGAGCACACCGGCTGGCTACACCTTC.